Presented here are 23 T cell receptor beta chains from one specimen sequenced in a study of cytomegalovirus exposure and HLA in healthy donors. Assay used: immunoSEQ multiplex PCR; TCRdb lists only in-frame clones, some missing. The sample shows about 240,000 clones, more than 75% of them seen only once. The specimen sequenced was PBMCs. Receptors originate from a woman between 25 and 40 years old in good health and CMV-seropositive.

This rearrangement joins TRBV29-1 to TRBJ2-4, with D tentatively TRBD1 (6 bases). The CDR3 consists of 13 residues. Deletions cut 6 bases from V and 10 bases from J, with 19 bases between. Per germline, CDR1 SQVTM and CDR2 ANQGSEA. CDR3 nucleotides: TGCAGCGTGGATACGGGGCTACAGGGAATTCAGTACTTC. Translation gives CSVDTGLQGIQYF.

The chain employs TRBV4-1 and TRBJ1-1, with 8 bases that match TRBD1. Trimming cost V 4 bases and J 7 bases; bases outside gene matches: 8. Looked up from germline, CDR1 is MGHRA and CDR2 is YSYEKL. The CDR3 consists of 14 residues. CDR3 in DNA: TGCGCCAGCAGCCTACCGGACAGGGAAGTTGAAGCTTTCTTT. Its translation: CASSLPDREVEAFF.

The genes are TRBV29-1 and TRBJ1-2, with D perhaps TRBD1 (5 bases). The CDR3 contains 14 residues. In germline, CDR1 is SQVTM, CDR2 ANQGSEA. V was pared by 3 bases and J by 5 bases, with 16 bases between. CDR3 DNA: TGCAGCGTTGAGGTACAGGTTAAGGGATATGGCTACACCTTC. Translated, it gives CSVEVQVKGYGYTF.

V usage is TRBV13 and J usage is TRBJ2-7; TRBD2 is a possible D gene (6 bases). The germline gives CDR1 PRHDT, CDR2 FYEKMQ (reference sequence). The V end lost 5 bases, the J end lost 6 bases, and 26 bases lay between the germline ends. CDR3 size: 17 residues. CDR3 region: CASSPTSTGGKASEQYF. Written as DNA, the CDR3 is TGTGCCAGCAGCCCGACCTCGACCGGCGGGAAGGCCTCCGAGCAGTACTTC.

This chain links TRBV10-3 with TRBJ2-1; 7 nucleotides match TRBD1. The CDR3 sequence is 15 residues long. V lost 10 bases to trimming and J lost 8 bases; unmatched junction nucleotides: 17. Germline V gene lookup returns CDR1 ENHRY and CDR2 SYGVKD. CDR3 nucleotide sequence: TGTGCCAGCAGCCCCCAGGGGGACGATCGGTATGAGCAGTTCTTC. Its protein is CASSPQGDDRYEQFF.

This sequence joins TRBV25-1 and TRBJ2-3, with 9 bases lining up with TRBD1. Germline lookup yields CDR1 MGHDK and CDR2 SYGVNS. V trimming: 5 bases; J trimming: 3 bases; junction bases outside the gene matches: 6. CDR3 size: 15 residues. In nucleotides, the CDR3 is TGTGCCAGCAGTCCGGCCGGACAGGGGACAGATACGCAGTATTTT. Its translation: CASSPAGQGTDTQYF.

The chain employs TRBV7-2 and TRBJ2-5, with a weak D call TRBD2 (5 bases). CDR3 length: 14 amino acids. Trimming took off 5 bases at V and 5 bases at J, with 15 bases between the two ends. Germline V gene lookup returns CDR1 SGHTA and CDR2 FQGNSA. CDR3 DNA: TGTGCCAGCAGCCCCGTCTTAGCGTCTGAGACCCAGTACTTC. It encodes CASSPVLASETQYF.

This chain's CDR3 is CASSGGQLTYEQYF. The CDR3 DNA follows: TGTGCCAGCAGTGGGGGACAGCTTACCTACGAGCAGTACTTC. The chain uses TRBV28 and TRBJ2-7, with TRBD1 matching over 7 bases. Germline V gene lookup returns CDR1 MDHEN and CDR2 SYDVKM. The V gene end was trimmed by 5 bases and the J gene end by 2 bases; junction bases not matched to a gene: 6. There are 14 residues in the CDR3.

CDR3 DNA sequence: TGTGCCAGCAGCTTGAGGACAGGGGGCATGCAGACCCAGTACTTC. Translation gives CASSLRTGGMQTQYF. The chain couples TRBV7-9 to TRBJ2-5, with 11 bases lining up with TRBD1. Trimming at V came to 3 bases and at J to 6 bases, leaving 6 bases not matched to a gene. Germline V CDR1 and CDR2: SEHNR, FQNEAQ (reference sequence). This CDR3 comprises 15 residues.

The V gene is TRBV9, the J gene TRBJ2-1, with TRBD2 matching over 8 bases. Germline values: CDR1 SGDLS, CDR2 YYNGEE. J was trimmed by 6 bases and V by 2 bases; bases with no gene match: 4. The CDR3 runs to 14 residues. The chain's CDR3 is CASSVREGGNEQFF. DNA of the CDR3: TGTGCCAGCAGCGTTCGGGAGGGTGGCAATGAGCAGTTCTTC.

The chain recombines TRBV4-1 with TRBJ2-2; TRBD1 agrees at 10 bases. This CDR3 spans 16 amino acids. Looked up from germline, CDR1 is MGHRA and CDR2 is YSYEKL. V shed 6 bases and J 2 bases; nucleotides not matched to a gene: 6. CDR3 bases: TGCGCCAGCAGACTGGTGACAGGGGGCAACACCGGGGAGCTGTTTTTT. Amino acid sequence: CASRLVTGGNTGELFF.

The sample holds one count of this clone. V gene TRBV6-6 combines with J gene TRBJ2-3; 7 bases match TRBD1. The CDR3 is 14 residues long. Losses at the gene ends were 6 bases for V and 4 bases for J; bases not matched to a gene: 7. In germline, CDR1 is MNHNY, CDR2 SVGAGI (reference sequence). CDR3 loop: CASRGGTGADTQYF. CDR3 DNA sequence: TGTGCCAGCAGAGGGGGAACAGGGGCAGATACGCAGTATTTT.

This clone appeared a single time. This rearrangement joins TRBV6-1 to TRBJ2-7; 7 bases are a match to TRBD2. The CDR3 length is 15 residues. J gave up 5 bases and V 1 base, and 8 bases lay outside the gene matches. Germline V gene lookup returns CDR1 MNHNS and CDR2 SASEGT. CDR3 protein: CASSEGGGSTHEQYF. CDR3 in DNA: TGTGCCAGCAGTGAAGGCGGCGGGAGTACCCACGAGCAGTACTTC.

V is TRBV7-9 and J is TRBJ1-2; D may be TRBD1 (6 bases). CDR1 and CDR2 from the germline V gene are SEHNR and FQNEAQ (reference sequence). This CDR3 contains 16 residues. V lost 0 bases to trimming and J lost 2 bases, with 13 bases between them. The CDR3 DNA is TGTGCCAGCAGCTTAGCGGGTCAGGGGTTGAACTATGGCTACACCTTC. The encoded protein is CASSLAGQGLNYGYTF.

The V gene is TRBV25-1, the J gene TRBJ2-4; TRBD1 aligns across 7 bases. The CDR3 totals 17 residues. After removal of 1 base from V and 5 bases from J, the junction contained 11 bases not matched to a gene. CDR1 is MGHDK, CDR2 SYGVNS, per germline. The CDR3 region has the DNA TGTGCCAGCAGTGAATTTTTTGAACAGGGGACCGAAAACATTCAGTACTTC. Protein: CASSEFFEQGTENIQYF.

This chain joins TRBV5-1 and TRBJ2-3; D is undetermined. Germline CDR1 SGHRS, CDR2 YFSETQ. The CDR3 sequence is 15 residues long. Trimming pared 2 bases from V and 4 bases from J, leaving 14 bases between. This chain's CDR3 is CASSLYAVESDTQYF. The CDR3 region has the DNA TGCGCCAGCAGCTTATACGCGGTGGAATCAGATACGCAGTATTTT.

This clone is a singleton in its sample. DNA of the CDR3: TGCGCCAGCAGCCCTACAGCGAACACTGAAGCTTTCTTT. As protein: CASSPTANTEAFF. The chain employs TRBV5-1 and TRBJ1-1; unclear D gene. The CDR3 totals 13 residues. Trimming pared 4 bases from V and 1 base from J, leaving 8 bases between. CDR1 is SGHRS, CDR2 YFSETQ, per germline.

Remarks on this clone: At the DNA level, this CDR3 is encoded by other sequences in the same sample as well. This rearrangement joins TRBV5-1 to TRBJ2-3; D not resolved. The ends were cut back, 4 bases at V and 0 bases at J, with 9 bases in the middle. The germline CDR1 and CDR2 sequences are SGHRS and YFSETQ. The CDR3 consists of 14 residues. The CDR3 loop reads CASSPTASTDTQYF. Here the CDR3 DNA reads TGCGCCAGCAGCCCTACCGCCAGCACAGATACGCAGTATTTT. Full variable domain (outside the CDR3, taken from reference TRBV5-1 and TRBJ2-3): KAGVTQTPRYLIKTRGQQVTLSCSPISGHRSVSWYQQTPGQGLQFLFEYFSETQRNKGNFPGRFSGRQFSNSRSEMNVSTLELGDSALYLCASSPTASTDTQYFGPGTRLTVL.

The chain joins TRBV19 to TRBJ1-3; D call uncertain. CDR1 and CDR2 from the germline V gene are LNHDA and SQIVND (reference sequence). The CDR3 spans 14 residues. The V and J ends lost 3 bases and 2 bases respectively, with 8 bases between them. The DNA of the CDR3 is TGTGCCAGTAGTATCTGGGGAGCTGGAAACACCATATATTTT. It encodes CASSIWGAGNTIYF.

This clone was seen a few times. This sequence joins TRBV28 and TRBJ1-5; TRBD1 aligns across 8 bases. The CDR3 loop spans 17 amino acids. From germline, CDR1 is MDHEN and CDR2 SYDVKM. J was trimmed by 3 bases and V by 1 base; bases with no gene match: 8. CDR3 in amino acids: CASSLYRQGQLNQPQHF. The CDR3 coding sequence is TGTGCCAGCAGTTTATATCGACAGGGGCAACTCAATCAGCCCCAGCATTTT.

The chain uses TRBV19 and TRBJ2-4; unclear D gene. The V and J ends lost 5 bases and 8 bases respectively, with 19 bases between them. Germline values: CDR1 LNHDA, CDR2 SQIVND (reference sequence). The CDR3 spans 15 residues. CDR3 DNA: TGTGCCAGTAGTCCCCGCGGAGTGGGTGGATACATTCAGTACTTC. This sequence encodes CASSPRGVGGYIQYF.

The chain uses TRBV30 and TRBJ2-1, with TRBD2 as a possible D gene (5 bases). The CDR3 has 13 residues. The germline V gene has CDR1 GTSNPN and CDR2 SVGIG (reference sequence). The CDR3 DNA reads TGTGCGGGTCTTGGGAGCCCCCACAATGAGCAGTTCTTC. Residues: CAGLGSPHNEQFF.

In DNA form, the CDR3 reads TGTGCCAGTAGTATAGATTACAGGGGATGGGCTGAAGCTTTCTTT. Amino acids: CASSIDYRGWAEAFF. The chain recombines TRBV19 with TRBJ1-1; 7 positions match TRBD1. The germline gives CDR1 LNHDA, CDR2 SQIVND (reference sequence). V lost 0 bases and J lost 6; bases outside the gene matches: 7. This CDR3 spans 15 amino acids.